This TCR beta chain came from a study of blood T cell repertoires in COVID-19. Clones were sequenced by immunoSEQ multiplex PCR, and TCRdb holds only the in-frame ones, with some missing. The table has 93,000 or so clones, roughly nine tenths seen once. The CDR3 is made up of 17 amino acids. Germline CDR1 LNHDA, CDR2 SQIVND (reference sequence). V was clipped by 7 bases and J by 0 bases; unmatched bases: 7. Sequenced input: peripheral blood. The TCR originated in a woman older than 75 in a cohort sampled during active COVID-19. The chain is built from TRBV19 and TRBJ1-4, with 11 nucleotides matching TRBD1. CDR3 DNA sequence: TGTGCCAGTACGGACAGGGGGCGGGCGGCAACTAATGAAAAACTGTTTTTT. It yields the protein CASTDRGRAATNEKLFF. Filled out from reference TRBV19 and TRBJ1-4, the complete variable domain reads DGGITQSPKYLFRKEGQNVTLSCEQNLNHDAMYWYRQDPGQGLRLIYYSQIVNDFQKGDIAEGYSVSREKKESFPLTVTSAQKNPTAFYLCASTDRGRAATNEKLFFGSGTQLSVL.